Following are 19 T cell receptor beta chains from one sample sequenced in a study of shared T cell receptors in the human thymus. Libraries were prepared by immunoSEQ multiplex PCR; TCRdb keeps only in-frame clonotypes and omits some of them. The repertoire holds almost 550,000 clones, with more than 75% as singletons. These data were also reused for a study on human thymus T cells.

What was sequenced was thymocytes. All receptors come from a boy less than two years old with a congenital heart defect.

This clone occurred a few times. The chain links TRBV4-3 to TRBJ2-1, with 8 bases fitting TRBD2. The CDR3 is 16 amino acids. Germline lookup yields CDR1 LGHNA and CDR2 YSLEER. Trimming removed 3 bases from V and 2 bases from J; junction bases left unmatched: 6. DNA for the CDR3: TGCGCCAGCAGCCACGACCGGGAGGGCGCCTACAATGAGCAGTTCTTC. Its translation is CASSHDREGAYNEQFF.

This sequence joins TRBV4-3 and TRBJ2-5; TRBD2 matches 7 bases. Trimming at V came to 2 bases and at J to 2 bases, leaving 8 bases not matched to a gene. The CDR3 is 16 amino acids. CDR1 and CDR2 from the germline V gene are LGHNA and YSLEER. The CDR3: CASSQKLGGKQETQYF. CDR3 nucleotide sequence: TGCGCCAGCAGCCAAAAGTTGGGGGGGAAGCAAGAGACCCAGTACTTC.

V gene TRBV19 combines with J gene TRBJ1-2; TRBD1 matches at 8 bases. Germline trimming cut 5 bases from V and 6 bases from J; bases unmatched to any gene: 2. CDR1 and CDR2 from the germline V gene are LNHDA and SQIVND (reference sequence). The CDR3 length is 12 residues. The CDR3 DNA reads TGTGCCAGTAGTTCGGACAGGGATGGCTACACCTTC. It encodes CASSSDRDGYTF.

This chain links TRBV5-6 with TRBJ2-1; D is possibly TRBD2 (6 bases). CDR1 SGHDT and CDR2 YYEEEE come from the germline V gene. The CDR3 length is 17 residues. V lost 4 bases and J 0 bases, leaving 17 bases between the germline ends. For the CDR3, the DNA is TGTGCCAGCAGCCCAATCCCGGGGAGGCCCTCCTACAATGAGCAGTTCTTC. This gives the protein CASSPIPGRPSYNEQFF.

The genes are TRBV7-9 and TRBJ1-1; a weak D match, TRBD1 (6 bases). The length of the CDR3 is 15 residues. The V and J ends lost 4 bases and 0 bases respectively, with 12 bases between them. Germline values: CDR1 SEHNR, CDR2 FQNEAQ (reference sequence). The CDR3: CASSSPGTLNTEAFF. Here the CDR3 DNA reads TGTGCCAGCAGCTCGCCCGGGACACTGAACACTGAAGCTTTCTTT. The variable domain in full, with the rest retrieved from reference TRBV7-9 and TRBJ1-1, is DTGVSQNPRHKITKRGQNVTFRCDPISEHNRLYWYRQTLGQGPEFLTYFQNEAQLEKSRLLSDRFSAERPKGSFSTLEIQRTEQGDSAMYLCASSSPGTLNTEAFFGQGTRLTVV.

A note on this clone: One end of the junction does not line up with germline, which may come from a read error. The CDR3 region has the DNA TGTGCCAGCATCGGACCGGGACAGGCATTATTC. Its translation: CASIGPGQALF. The J gene is TRBJ2-7, the V gene TRBV6-1; 8 bases line up with TRBD1. The CDR3 is 11 residues long. Germline V gives CDR1 MNHNS, CDR2 SASEGT.

This sequence joins TRBV25-1 and TRBJ1-1; the D is unclear. The CDR3 has 16 residues. The ends were cut back, 0 bases at V and 0 bases at J, with 11 bases in the middle. Germline CDR1 is MGHDK and CDR2 is SYGVNS. This CDR3 reads CASSEYQDPMNTEAFF. DNA for the CDR3: TGTGCCAGCAGTGAATACCAGGATCCCATGAACACTGAAGCTTTCTTT.

The chain uses TRBV18 and TRBJ2-1, with TRBD2 identical over 9 bases. Germline V gene data show CDR1 as KGHSH and CDR2 as LQKENI. This CDR3 is built from 15 residues. J lost 5 bases, V lost 2 bases, and 4 bases had no gene match. The CDR3 loop is CASSPGTSSNNEQFF. CDR3 nucleotide sequence: TGTGCCAGCTCACCAGGGACTAGCAGTAACAATGAGCAGTTCTTC.

The chain combines TRBV7-8 with TRBJ2-1, with 9 bases matching TRBD2. The CDR3 loop spans 18 amino acids. Trimming took 4 bases from V and 8 from J; bases not matched to a gene: 18. The V gene's germline CDR1 is SGHVS and CDR2 FQNEAQ. The CDR3 DNA follows: TGTGCCAGCAGCTACGGCCCCCTCCCACTAGCGGGTAAACATGAGCAGTTCTTC. This sequence encodes CASSYGPLPLAGKHEQFF.

J is TRBJ2-1 and V is TRBV11-1; 11 nucleotides agree with TRBD2. Germline assignment: CDR1 SGHAT and CDR2 FQDESV (reference sequence). CDR3 size: 19 residues. The V gene end was trimmed by 3 bases and the J gene end by 0 bases; junction bases not matched to a gene: 10. Here the CDR3 reads CASSFPASGRPLSYNEQFF. CDR3 nucleotide sequence: TGTGCCAGCAGCTTCCCGGCTAGCGGGAGGCCACTCTCCTACAATGAGCAGTTCTTC. The variable domain in full, completed from reference TRBV11-1 and TRBJ2-1, reads EAEVAQSPRYKITEKSQAVAFWCDPISGHATLYWYRQILGQGPELLVQFQDESVVDDSQLPKDRFSAERLKGVDSTLKIQPAELGDSAMYLCASSFPASGRPLSYNEQFFGPGTRLTVL.

The chain recombines TRBV7-2 with TRBJ2-1; D unresolved. V was trimmed by 1 base and J by 0 bases, leaving 10 bases between them. This CDR3 is 16 amino acids long. Germline CDR1 SGHTA, CDR2 FQGNSA. The CDR3 loop reads CASSLEELSSYNEQFF. CDR3 DNA: TGTGCCAGCAGCTTAGAGGAGTTATCCTCCTACAATGAGCAGTTCTTC. Looking up the rest from reference TRBV7-2 and TRBJ2-1 gives the full variable domain: GAGVSQSPSNKVTEKGKDVELRCDPISGHTALYWYRQSLGQGLEFLIYFQGNSAPDKSGLPSDRFSAERTGGSVSTLTIQRTQQEDSAVYLCASSLEELSSYNEQFFGPGTRLTVL.

V gene TRBV7-9 combines with J gene TRBJ2-1, with 10 nucleotides matching TRBD2. V lost 6 bases to trimming and J lost 7 bases; unmatched junction nucleotides: 15. CDR3 length: 17 residues. Germline V gene data show CDR1 as SEHNR and CDR2 as FQNEAQ (reference sequence). CDR3 sequence: CASRPSEAGGPENEQFF. The DNA for the CDR3 is TGTGCCAGCAGACCATCCGAAGCGGGAGGGCCTGAAAATGAGCAGTTCTTC.

This clone was counted only a few times. This chain uses TRBV4-3 with TRBJ2-2; 8 bases are a match to TRBD2. Germline V gene sequence: CDR1 LGHNA, CDR2 YSLEER. CDR3 length: 16 residues. Trimming at V came to 3 bases and at J to 5 bases, leaving 8 bases not matched to a gene. The chain's CDR3 is CASSQEGRGRTGELFF. For the CDR3, the DNA is TGCGCCAGCAGCCAGGAGGGGCGCGGGAGGACCGGGGAGCTGTTTTTT.

The J gene is TRBJ2-5, the V gene TRBV10-3; weak D call: TRBD1 (8 bases). Trimming stripped 2 bases from V and 7 bases from J, with 23 bases between. CDR1 is ENHRY, CDR2 SYGVKD, per germline. The CDR3 is 17 amino acids. CDR3 sequence reads: CAISEREDRELQGTQYF. DNA of the CDR3: TGTGCCATCAGTGAGCGGGAGGACAGGGAACTCCAGGGGACCCAGTACTTC.

V is TRBV28 and J is TRBJ2-7, with 7 bases aligning to TRBD2. From germline, CDR1 is MDHEN and CDR2 SYDVKM. The J segment lost 3 bases and the V segment lost 6 bases, leaving 14 bases of the junction unmatched. This CDR3 is 16 amino acids long. CDR3 DNA sequence: TGTGCCAGCAGGCGCCACCGGGCTAGCGGACTCTACGAGCAGTACTTC. Protein: CASRRHRASGLYEQYF.

This CDR3 reads CASAYLDRSQETQYF. CDR3 DNA: TGTGCCAGCGCCTATCTTGACAGGAGCCAAGAGACCCAGTACTTC. This chain joins TRBV6-6 and TRBJ2-5, with D tentatively TRBD1 (6 bases). Germline-derived CDR1 and CDR2 are MNHNY and SVGAGI (reference sequence). Trimming left V 8 bases short and J 1 base short, with 17 bases between. This CDR3 region has 15 residues.

This chain links TRBV14 with TRBJ1-2; D not resolved. The germline V gene encodes CDR1 SGHDN and CDR2 FVKESK. Trimming shortened V by 5 bases and J by 12 bases, and 19 bases separated the two germline ends. The CDR3 spans 13 residues. The DNA of the CDR3 is TGTGCCAGCAGCTACCGACCCGAGGGATCCAACACCTTC. Protein sequence: CASSYRPEGSNTF.

This chain joins TRBV6-1 and TRBJ1-2; TRBD1 is a possible D gene (5 bases). The CDR3 has 14 amino acids. V was clipped by 4 bases and J by 4 bases, with 13 bases between them. Germline V gene data show CDR1 as MNHNS and CDR2 as SASEGT. The CDR3 DNA is TGTGCCAGCAGTGTGACACCAAGGGGCTATGGCTACACCTTC. Protein: CASSVTPRGYGYTF.

This chain uses TRBV5-6 with TRBJ2-7, with D perhaps matching TRBD1 (6 bases). V dropped 0 bases and J dropped 2 bases, with 18 bases sitting between them. The CDR3 is 17 amino acids. Germline V gene lookup returns CDR1 SGHDT and CDR2 YYEEEE. CDR3 in amino acids: CASSLVLRQVGPYEQYF. In DNA, the CDR3 is TGTGCCAGCAGCTTGGTTCTCCGACAGGTGGGCCCCTACGAGCAGTACTTC.